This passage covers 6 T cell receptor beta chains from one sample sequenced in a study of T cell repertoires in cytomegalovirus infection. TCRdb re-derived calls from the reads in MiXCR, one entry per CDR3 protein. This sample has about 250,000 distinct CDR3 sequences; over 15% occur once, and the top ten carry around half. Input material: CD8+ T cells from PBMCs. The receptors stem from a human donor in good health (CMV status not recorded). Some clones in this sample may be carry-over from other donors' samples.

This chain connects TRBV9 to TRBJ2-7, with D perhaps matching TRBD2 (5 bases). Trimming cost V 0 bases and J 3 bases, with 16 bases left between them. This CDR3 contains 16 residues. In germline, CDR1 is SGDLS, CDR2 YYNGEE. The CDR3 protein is CASSVGGLGPNYEQYF. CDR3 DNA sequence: TGTGCCAGCAGCGTAGGAGGGCTAGGACCCAACTACGAGCAGTACTTC.

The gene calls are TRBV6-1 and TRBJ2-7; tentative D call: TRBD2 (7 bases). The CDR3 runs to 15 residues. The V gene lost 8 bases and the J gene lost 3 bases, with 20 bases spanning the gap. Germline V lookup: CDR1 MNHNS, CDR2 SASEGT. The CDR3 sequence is CASSEAGHLDYEQYF. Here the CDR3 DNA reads TGTGCCAGCTCGGAAGCGGGACACCTTGACTACGAGCAGTACTTC.

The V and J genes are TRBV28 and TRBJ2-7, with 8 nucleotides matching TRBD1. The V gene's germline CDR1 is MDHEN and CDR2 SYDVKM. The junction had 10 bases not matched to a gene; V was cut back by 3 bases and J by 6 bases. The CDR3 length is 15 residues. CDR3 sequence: CASSFMQGALAEQYF. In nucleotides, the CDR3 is TGTGCCAGCAGTTTTATGCAGGGGGCACTGGCCGAGCAGTACTTC.

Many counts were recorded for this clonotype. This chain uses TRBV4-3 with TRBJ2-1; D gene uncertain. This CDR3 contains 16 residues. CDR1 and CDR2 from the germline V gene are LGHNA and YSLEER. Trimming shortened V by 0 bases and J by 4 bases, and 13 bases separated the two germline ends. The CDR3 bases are TGCGCCAGCAGCCAAGACCAACTTGCCAGGTACAATGAGCAGTTCTTC. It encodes CASSQDQLARYNEQFF.

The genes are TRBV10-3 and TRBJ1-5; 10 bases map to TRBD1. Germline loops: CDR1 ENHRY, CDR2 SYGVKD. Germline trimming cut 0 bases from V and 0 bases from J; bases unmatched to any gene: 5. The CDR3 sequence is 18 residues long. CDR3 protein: CAISESGQGLSSNQPQHF. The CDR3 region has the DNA TGTGCCATCAGTGAGTCGGGACAGGGGTTGTCTAGCAATCAGCCCCAGCATTTT.

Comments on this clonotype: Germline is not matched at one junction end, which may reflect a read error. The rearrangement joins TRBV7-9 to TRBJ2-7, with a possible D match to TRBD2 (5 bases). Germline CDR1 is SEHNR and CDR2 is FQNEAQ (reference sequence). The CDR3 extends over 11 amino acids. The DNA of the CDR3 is TGTGCCAGCAGCTCAGACTACGGGCAGTACTTC. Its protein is CASSSDYGQYF.